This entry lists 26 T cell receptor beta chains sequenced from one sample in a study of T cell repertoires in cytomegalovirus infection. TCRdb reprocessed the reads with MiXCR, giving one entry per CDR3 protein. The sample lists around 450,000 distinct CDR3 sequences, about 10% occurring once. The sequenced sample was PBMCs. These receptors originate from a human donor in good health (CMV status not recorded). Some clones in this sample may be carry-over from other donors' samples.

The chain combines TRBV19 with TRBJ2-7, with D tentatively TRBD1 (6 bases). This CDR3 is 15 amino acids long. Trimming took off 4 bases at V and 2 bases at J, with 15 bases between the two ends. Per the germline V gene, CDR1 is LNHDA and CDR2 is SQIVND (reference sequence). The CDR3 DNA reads TGTGCCAGTAGTACCTACCTCAGGGGTGCCTACGAGCAGTACTTC. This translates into CASSTYLRGAYEQYF.

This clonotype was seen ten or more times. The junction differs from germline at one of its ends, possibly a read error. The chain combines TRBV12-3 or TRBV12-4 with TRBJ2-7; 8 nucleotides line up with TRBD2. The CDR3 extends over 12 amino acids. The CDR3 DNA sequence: TGTGCCAGCAGTCCTGGACTAGCCTTGTTCTCCTTC. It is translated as CASSPGLALFSF.

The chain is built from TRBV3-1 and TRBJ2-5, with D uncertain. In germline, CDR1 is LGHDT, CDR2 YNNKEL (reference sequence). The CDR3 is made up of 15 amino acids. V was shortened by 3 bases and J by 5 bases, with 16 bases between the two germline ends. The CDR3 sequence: CASSHQTFQDETQYF. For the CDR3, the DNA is TGTGCCAGCAGCCATCAAACCTTTCAGGACGAGACCCAGTACTTC.

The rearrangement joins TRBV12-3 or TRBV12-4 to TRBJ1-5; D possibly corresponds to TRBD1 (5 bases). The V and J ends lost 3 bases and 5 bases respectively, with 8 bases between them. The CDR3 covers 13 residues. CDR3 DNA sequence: TGTGCCAGCAGTTTGCGACAGCATCAGCCCCAGCATTTT. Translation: CASSLRQHQPQHF.

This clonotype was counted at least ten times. The CDR3 DNA reads TGTGCCAGCAGCCAACCGGGACAGGGGGCAACGGTCGCTGAAGCTTTCTTT. Residues: CASSQPGQGATVAEAFF. The chain is built from TRBV14 and TRBJ1-1; TRBD1 aligns across 12 bases. Looked up from germline, CDR1 is SGHDN and CDR2 is FVKESK. V lost 2 bases, J lost 6 bases, and 10 bases stayed unmatched. The CDR3 sequence is 17 residues long.

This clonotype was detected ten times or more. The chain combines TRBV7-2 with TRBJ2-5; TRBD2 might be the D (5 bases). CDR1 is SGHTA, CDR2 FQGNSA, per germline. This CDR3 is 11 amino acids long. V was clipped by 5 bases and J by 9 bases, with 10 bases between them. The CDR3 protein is CASSRLGAQYF. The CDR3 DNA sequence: TGTGCCAGCAGCCGACTCGGGGCCCAGTACTTC.

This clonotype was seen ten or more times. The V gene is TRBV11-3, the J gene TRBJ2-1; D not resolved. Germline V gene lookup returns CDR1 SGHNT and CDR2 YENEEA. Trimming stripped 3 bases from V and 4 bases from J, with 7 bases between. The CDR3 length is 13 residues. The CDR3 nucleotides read TGTGCCAGCAGCTTTGACGAGTACAATGAGCAGTTCTTC. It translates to CASSFDEYNEQFF.

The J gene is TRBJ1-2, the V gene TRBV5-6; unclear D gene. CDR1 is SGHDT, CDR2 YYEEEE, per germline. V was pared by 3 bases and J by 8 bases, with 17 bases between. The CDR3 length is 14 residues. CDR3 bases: TGTGCCAGCAGCTCTCCGCCTGGTGGGAACGGCTACACCTTC. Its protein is CASSSPPGGNGYTF.

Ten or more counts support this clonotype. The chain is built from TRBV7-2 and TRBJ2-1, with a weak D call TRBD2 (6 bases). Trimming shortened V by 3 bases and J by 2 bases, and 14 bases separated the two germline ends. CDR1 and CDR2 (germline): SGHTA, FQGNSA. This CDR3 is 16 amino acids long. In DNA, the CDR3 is TGTGCCAGCAGCTTTCTAGCGCCCAACACCTACAATGAGCAGTTCTTC. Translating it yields CASSFLAPNTYNEQFF.

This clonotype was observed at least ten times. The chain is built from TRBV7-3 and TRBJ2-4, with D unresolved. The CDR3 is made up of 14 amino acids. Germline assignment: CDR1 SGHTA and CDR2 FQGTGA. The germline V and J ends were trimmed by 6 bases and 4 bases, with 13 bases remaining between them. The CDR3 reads CASSPPGPKNIQYF. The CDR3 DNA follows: TGTGCCAGCAGTCCCCCTGGACCGAAAAACATTCAGTACTTC.

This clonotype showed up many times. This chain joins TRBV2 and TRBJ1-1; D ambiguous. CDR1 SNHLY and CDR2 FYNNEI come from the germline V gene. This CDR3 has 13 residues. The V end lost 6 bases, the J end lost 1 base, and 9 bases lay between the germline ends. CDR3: CASREDRNTEAFF. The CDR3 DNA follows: TGTGCCAGCAGGGAGGACCGGAACACTGAAGCTTTCTTT.

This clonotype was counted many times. CDR3 residues: CASRYPSEAFF. The CDR3 nucleotides are TGTGCCAGCAGGTATCCTTCCGAAGCTTTCTTT. This chain uses TRBV2 with TRBJ1-1; no clear D. CDR3 length: 11 residues. Germline assignment: CDR1 SNHLY and CDR2 FYNNEI. Trimming left V 6 bases short and J 8 bases short, with 10 bases between. The variable domain in full, completed from reference TRBV2 and TRBJ1-1, reads EPEVTQTPSHQVTQMGQEVILRCVPISNHLYFYWYRQILGQKVEFLVSFYNNEISEKSEIFDDQFSVERPDGSNFTLKIRSTKLEDSAMYFCASRYPSEAFFGQGTRLTVV.

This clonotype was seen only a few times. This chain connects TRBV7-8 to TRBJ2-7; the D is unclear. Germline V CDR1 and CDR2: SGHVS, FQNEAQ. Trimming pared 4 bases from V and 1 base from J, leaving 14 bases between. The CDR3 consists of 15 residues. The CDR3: CASSSSQEGSYEQYF. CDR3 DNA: TGTGCCAGCAGCTCTTCCCAGGAAGGTTCCTACGAGCAGTACTTC.

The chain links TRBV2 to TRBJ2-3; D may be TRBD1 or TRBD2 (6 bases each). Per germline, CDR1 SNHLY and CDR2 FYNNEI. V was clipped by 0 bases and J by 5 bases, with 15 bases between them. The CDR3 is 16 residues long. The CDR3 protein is CASSEAEEGDLDTQYF. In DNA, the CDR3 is TGTGCCAGCAGTGAAGCGGAGGAGGGGGACCTAGATACGCAGTATTTT.

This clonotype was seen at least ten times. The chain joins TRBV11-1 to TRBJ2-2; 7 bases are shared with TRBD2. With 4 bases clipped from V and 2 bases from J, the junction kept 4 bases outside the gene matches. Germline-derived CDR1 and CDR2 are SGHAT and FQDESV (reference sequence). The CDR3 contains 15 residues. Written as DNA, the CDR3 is TGTGCCAGCAGCTACGAGCGGGGTAACACCGGGGAGCTGTTTTTT. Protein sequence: CASSYERGNTGELFF.

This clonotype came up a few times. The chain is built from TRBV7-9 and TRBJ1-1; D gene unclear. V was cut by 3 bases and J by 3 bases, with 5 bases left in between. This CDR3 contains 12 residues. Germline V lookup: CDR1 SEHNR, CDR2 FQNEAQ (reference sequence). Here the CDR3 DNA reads TGTGCCAGCAGCTTTAGCTACACTGAAGCTTTCTTT. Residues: CASSFSYTEAFF.

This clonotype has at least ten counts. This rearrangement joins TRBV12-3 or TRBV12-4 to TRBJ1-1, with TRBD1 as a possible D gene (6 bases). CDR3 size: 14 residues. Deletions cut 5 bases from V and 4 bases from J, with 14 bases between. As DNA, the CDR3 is TGTGCCAGCAGTCTCAGGGGAAGGGGCACTGAAGCTTTCTTT. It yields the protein CASSLRGRGTEAFF.

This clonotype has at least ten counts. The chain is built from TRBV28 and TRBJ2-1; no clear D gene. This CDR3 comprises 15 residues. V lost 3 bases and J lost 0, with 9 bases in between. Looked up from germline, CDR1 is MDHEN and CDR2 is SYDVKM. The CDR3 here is CASSFDLSSYNEQFF. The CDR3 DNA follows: TGTGCCAGCAGTTTTGACTTAAGCTCCTACAATGAGCAGTTCTTC. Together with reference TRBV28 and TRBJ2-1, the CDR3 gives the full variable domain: DVKVTQSSRYLVKRTGEKVFLECVQDMDHENMFWYRQDPGLGLRLIYFSYDVKMKEKGDIPEGYSVSREKKERFSLILESASTNQTSMYLCASSFDLSSYNEQFFGPGTRLTVL.

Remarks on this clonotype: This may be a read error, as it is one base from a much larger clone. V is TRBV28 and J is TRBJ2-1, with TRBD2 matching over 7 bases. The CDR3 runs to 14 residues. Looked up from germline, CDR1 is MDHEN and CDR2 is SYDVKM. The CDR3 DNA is TGTGCCAGCACCCTGACGGGAGGAGTCAATGAGCAGTTGTTC. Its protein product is CASTLTGGVNEQLF.

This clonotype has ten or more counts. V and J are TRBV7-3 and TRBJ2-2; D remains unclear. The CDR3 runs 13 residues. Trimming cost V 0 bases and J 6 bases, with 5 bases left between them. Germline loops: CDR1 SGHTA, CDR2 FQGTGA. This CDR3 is CASSLTMAGELFF. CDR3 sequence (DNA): TGTGCCAGCAGCTTAACGATGGCCGGGGAGCTGTTTTTT.

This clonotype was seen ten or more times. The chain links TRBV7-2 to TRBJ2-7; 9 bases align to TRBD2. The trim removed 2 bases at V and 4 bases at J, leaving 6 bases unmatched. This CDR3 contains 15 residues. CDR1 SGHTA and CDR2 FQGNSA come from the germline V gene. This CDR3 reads CASSLLAGDKYEQYF. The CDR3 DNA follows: TGTGCCAGCAGCTTATTAGCGGGAGACAAATACGAGCAGTACTTC.

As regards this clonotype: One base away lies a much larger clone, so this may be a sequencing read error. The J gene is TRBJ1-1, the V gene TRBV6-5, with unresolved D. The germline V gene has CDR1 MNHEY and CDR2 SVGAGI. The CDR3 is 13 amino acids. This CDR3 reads CTSSYFPNTEAFF. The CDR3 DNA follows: TGTACCAGCAGTTACTTTCCGAACACTGAAGCTTTCTTT.

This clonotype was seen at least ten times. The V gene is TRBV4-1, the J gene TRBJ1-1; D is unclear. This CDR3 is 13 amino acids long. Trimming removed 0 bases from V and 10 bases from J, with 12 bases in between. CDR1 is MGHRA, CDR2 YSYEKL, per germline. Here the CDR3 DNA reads TGCGCCAGCAGCCAAGAGAAGTCCCTCGTAGCTTTCTTT. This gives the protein CASSQEKSLVAFF.

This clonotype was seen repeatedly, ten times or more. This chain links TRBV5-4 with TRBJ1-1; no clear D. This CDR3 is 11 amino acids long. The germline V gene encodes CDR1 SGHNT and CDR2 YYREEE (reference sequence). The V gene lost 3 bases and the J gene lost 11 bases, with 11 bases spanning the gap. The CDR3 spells CASSSGIGAFF. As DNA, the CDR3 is TGTGCCAGCAGCTCGGGGATCGGGGCTTTCTTT.

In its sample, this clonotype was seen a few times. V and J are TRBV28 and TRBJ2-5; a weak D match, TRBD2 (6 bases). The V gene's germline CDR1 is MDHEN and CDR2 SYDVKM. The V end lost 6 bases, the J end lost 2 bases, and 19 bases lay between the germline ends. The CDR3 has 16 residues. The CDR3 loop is CASRHRPRGAQETQYF. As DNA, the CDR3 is TGTGCCAGCAGGCACCGACCGCGGGGCGCGCAAGAGACCCAGTACTTC. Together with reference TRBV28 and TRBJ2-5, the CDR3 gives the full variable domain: DVKVTQSSRYLVKRTGEKVFLECVQDMDHENMFWYRQDPGLGLRLIYFSYDVKMKEKGDIPEGYSVSREKKERFSLILESASTNQTSMYLCASRHRPRGAQETQYFGPGTRLLVL.

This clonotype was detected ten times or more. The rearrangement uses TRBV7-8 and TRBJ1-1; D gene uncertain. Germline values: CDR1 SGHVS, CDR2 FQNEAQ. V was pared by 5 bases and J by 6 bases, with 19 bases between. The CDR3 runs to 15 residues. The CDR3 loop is CASSQELREGPEAFF. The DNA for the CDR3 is TGTGCCAGCAGCCAGGAATTAAGGGAAGGGCCTGAAGCTTTCTTT.